The 15 T cell receptor beta chains given below trace back to one sample, sequenced in a study of multiple sclerosis patients with progressive multifocal leukoencephalopathy. Assay used: immunoSEQ multiplex PCR; TCRdb lists only in-frame clones, some missing. The sample has approximately 31,000 clones, about 88% seen once. Stated time point: time of PML onset. This material consisted of PBMCs, taken from a patient treated with natalizumab. These TCRs come from a human donor with progressive multifocal leukoencephalopathy.

The CDR3 DNA is TGTGCCAGCAGTTACTCGTTTGTCCACTCCTACGAGCAGTACTTC. Translating it yields CASSYSFVHSYEQYF. This chain joins TRBV6-5 and TRBJ2-7; D gene ambiguous. This CDR3 spans 15 amino acids. Germline CDR1 and CDR2: MNHEY and SVGAGI. V was clipped by 0 bases and J by 0 bases, with 9 bases between them.

The chain couples TRBV10-3 to TRBJ2-7; the D gene is possibly TRBD1 (5 bases). CDR3 length: 16 residues. The germline V gene has CDR1 ENHRY and CDR2 SYGVKD. V lost 1 base and J lost 4, with 17 bases in between. The DNA for the CDR3 is TGTGCCATCAGTGAGTTTTTAGGACAAAGATTTTACGAGCAGTACTTC. Translation gives CAISEFLGQRFYEQYF.

The gene calls are TRBV27 and TRBJ2-7, with D unclear. The V gene lost 4 bases and the J gene lost 4 bases, with 11 bases spanning the gap. Per germline, CDR1 MNHEY and CDR2 SMNVEV (reference sequence). This CDR3 has 13 residues. Here the CDR3 reads CASSSLDRYEQYF. Written as DNA, the CDR3 is TGTGCCAGCAGTTCCCTGGACCGGTACGAGCAGTACTTC.

The chain has TRBV5-5 and TRBJ1-3; no firm D call. The CDR3 extends over 13 amino acids. V shed 5 bases and J shed 0 bases, with 6 bases lying between them. Germline CDR1 SGHKS, CDR2 YYEKEE (reference sequence). CDR3 protein: CASRVLSGNTIYF. The CDR3 DNA sequence: TGTGCCAGCAGGGTTCTCTCTGGAAACACCATATATTTT.

The chain couples TRBV4-3 to TRBJ2-2; possibly TRBD2 for D (5 bases). Germline values: CDR1 LGHNA, CDR2 YSLEER. V lost 0 bases and J lost 2, with 16 bases in between. The CDR3 loop spans 18 amino acids. CDR3 sequence reads: CASSQDVVGLANTGELFF. DNA of the CDR3: TGCGCCAGCAGCCAAGATGTCGTTGGGCTAGCTAACACCGGGGAGCTGTTTTTT.

The chain joins TRBV15 to TRBJ2-1; tentative D call: TRBD2 (5 bases). CDR3 size: 15 residues. Trimming took 0 bases from V and 3 from J, leaving 9 bases between them. From germline, CDR1 is LNHNV and CDR2 YYDKDF (reference sequence). The CDR3, as DNA: TGTGCCACCAGCAGAGAGAGCGGAGTCTACAATGAGCAGTTCTTC. The encoded protein is CATSRESGVYNEQFF.

This clone was detected only once. The chain combines TRBV28 with TRBJ1-1; the match to TRBD1 covers 8 bases. After removal of 5 bases from V and 5 bases from J, the junction contained 10 bases not matched to a gene. CDR1 is MDHEN, CDR2 SYDVKM, per germline. CDR3 length: 15 amino acids. This CDR3 reads CASSPRGQGGTEAFF. In nucleotides, the CDR3 is TGTGCCAGCAGTCCGCGCGGACAGGGTGGGACTGAAGCTTTCTTT.

The chain links TRBV28 to TRBJ1-1; perhaps TRBD1 as D (6 bases). The CDR3 spans 16 residues. CDR1 and CDR2 (germline): MDHEN, SYDVKM. Trimming stripped 6 bases from V and 6 bases from J, with 23 bases between. The CDR3 nucleotides are TGTGCCAGCAGCCACCGGCGGGGGGCTTCGGGCGCTGAAGCTTTCTTT. Translation: CASSHRRGASGAEAFF.

The chain is built from TRBV18 and TRBJ1-5; a possible D gene is TRBD1 (5 bases). The V gene's germline CDR1 is KGHSH and CDR2 LQKENI. CDR3 size: 14 residues. V was pared by 3 bases and J by 7 bases, with 13 bases between. CDR3 sequence (DNA): TGTGCCAGCTCACCTGGGCAGGGAAGCCAGCCCCAGCATTTT. Translating gives CASSPGQGSQPQHF.

This chain joins TRBV5-4 and TRBJ2-7; the D gene is possibly TRBD2 (5 bases). Germline V lookup: CDR1 SGHNT, CDR2 YYREEE (reference sequence). Trimming cost V 9 bases and J 3 bases, with 19 bases left between them. There are 14 residues in the CDR3. CDR3 sequence reads: CATRFGSGLYEQYF. CDR3 in DNA: TGTGCCACGCGCTTCGGCAGCGGCCTCTACGAGCAGTACTTC.

V usage is TRBV5-1 and J usage is TRBJ1-1; D possibly corresponds to TRBD1 (6 bases). The V end lost 0 bases, the J end lost 4 bases, and 13 bases lay between the germline ends. The CDR3 extends over 15 amino acids. Germline V gives CDR1 SGHRS, CDR2 YFSETQ. CDR3 nucleotide sequence: TGCGCCAGCAGCTTGGCAGACAGGATGGGCACTGAAGCTTTCTTT. It translates to CASSLADRMGTEAFF.

The CDR3 coding sequence is TGCGCCAGCAGCCAAGGGGGAGCGGACACAGATACGCAGTATTTT. It yields the protein CASSQGGADTDTQYF. The chain has TRBV4-1 and TRBJ2-3; D is perhaps TRBD2 (5 bases). Germline CDR1 MGHRA, CDR2 YSYEKL. Trimming pared 1 base from V and 2 bases from J, leaving 10 bases between. The CDR3 has 15 amino acids.

This clone was detected only once. This chain uses TRBV2 with TRBJ1-6, with D perhaps matching TRBD1 (5 bases). In germline, CDR1 is SNHLY, CDR2 FYNNEI. With 4 bases removed from V and 1 base from J, the gap between germline ends came to 8 bases. The CDR3 consists of 15 residues. For the CDR3, the DNA is TGTGCCAGCAGTGGGGAGGGGTCCTATAATTCACCCCTCCACTTT. It encodes CASSGEGSYNSPLHF.

CDR3: CASSLDGSNQPQHF. The DNA for the CDR3 is TGTGCCAGCAGCTTAGACGGAAGCAATCAGCCCCAGCATTTT. V gene TRBV7-6 combines with J gene TRBJ1-5; D unclear. Trimming took 1 base from V and 1 from J, leaving 5 bases between them. Germline V gene sequence: CDR1 SGHVS, CDR2 FNYEAQ. The CDR3 is 14 amino acids.

The V call is TRBV5-1, the J call TRBJ1-4, with 7 bases identical to TRBD1. The germline CDR1 and CDR2 sequences are SGHRS and YFSETQ. Trimming cost V 4 bases and J 4 bases; bases outside gene matches: 10. The CDR3 runs to 16 residues. The CDR3: CASSVPTGTDNEKLFF. CDR3 bases: TGCGCCAGCAGCGTACCAACCGGGACAGATAATGAAAAACTGTTTTTT.